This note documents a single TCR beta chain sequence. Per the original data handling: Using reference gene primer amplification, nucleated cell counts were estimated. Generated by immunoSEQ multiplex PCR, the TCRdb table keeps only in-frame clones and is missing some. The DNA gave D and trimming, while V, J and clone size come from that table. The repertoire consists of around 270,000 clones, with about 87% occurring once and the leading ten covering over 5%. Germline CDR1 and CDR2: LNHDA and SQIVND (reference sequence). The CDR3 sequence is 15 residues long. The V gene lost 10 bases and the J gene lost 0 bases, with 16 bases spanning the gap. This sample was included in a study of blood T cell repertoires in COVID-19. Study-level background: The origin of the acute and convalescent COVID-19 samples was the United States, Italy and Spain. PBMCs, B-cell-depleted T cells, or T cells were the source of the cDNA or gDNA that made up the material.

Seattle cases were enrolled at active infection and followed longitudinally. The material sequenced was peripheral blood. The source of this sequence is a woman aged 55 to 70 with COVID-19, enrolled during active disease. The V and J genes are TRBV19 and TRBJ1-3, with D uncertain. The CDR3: CATLPNGHSGNTIYF. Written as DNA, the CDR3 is TGTGCCACCTTACCTAACGGTCACTCTGGAAACACCATATATTTT.